The 15 T cell receptor beta chains below all came from one sample that was sequenced in a study of T cell responses to AZD1222 COVID-19 vaccine. The repertoire was sequenced with immunoSEQ multiplex PCR; TCRdb's copy has only in-frame clones and lacks some. The sample has approximately 50,000 clones, about 87% seen once. The specimen was peripheral blood, collected on day 0 of AZD1222 vaccination. These receptors were obtained from an adult in good health.

This clone appeared a single time. The chain couples TRBV12-3 or TRBV12-4 to TRBJ1-4; 7 nucleotides line up with TRBD1. The junction had 6 bases not matched to a gene; V was cut back by 6 bases and J by 8 bases. This CDR3 has 13 amino acids. Written as DNA, the CDR3 is TGTGCCAGCAGCCGACAGGGTGGGGAAAAACTGTTTTTT. Translating it yields CASSRQGGEKLFF.

V and J are TRBV10-3 and TRBJ2-2; D gene unclear. CDR1 is ENHRY, CDR2 SYGVKD, per germline. Trimming shortened V by 6 bases and J by 1 base, and 9 bases separated the two germline ends. The CDR3 totals 14 residues. CDR3 residues: CAISFLENTGELFF. CDR3 in DNA: TGTGCCATCAGCTTCTTGGAGAACACCGGGGAGCTGTTTTTT.

The chain carries TRBV6-1 and TRBJ1-2; 7 bases map to TRBD1. The CDR3 runs to 15 residues. Unmatched junction bases numbered 8, after V lost 3 bases and J lost 4 bases. Germline-derived CDR1 and CDR2 are MNHNS and SASEGT. DNA of the CDR3: TGTGCCAGCAGTGAGACAGGGCTTATCCGCTATGGCTACACCTTC. It codes for CASSETGLIRYGYTF.

The chain uses TRBV6-5 and TRBJ1-3, with a possible D match to TRBD1 (5 bases). The V and J ends lost 6 bases and 4 bases respectively, with 13 bases between them. The CDR3 spans 14 residues. CDR1 MNHEY and CDR2 SVGAGI come from the germline V gene. CDR3: CASSQGSFGNTIYF. In nucleotides, the CDR3 is TGTGCCAGCAGCCAGGGCTCTTTCGGAAACACCATATATTTT.

V is TRBV4-1 and J is TRBJ2-1; 12 nucleotides match TRBD2. The CDR3 runs 17 residues. The germline gives CDR1 MGHRA, CDR2 YSYEKL. The trim removed 2 bases at V and 9 bases at J, leaving 11 bases unmatched. The DNA of the CDR3 is TGCGCCAGCAGCCAACTAGCGGGAGGGCCTGATTTCGGTGAGCAGTTCTTC. It specifies CASSQLAGGPDFGEQFF.

This clone appeared a single time. The chain recombines TRBV5-5 with TRBJ2-1; the D is unclear. Trimming pared 3 bases from V and 0 bases from J, leaving 16 bases between. The CDR3 has 17 residues. CDR1 is SGHKS and CDR2 is YYEKEE in the germline V gene (reference sequence). The CDR3 spells CASSWIGLKSSYNEQFF. In nucleotides, the CDR3 is TGTGCCAGCAGCTGGATAGGGCTCAAGAGCTCCTACAATGAGCAGTTCTTC.

This rearrangement joins TRBV7-9 to TRBJ1-2; a possible D gene is TRBD1 (5 bases). The V gene's germline CDR1 is SEHNR and CDR2 FQNEAQ (reference sequence). This CDR3 contains 12 residues. The V end was cut by 5 bases, the J end by 2 bases, with 6 bases between. CDR3 nucleotide sequence: TGTGCCAGCAGCGGGACCAACTATGGCTACACCTTC. It encodes CASSGTNYGYTF.

This clone has only a few counts. The rearrangement links TRBV9 to TRBJ2-7; TRBD2 matches 7 bases. This CDR3 contains 17 residues. Germline CDR1 reads SGDLS; CDR2 reads YYNGEE. V lost 0 bases and J lost 5; bases outside the gene matches: 14. The CDR3 DNA is TGTGCCAGCAGCGTAGCAAGGGAGGAGGCGGGAGATCACGAGCAGTACTTC. Its protein is CASSVAREEAGDHEQYF.

The V and J genes are TRBV7-2 and TRBJ2-1; D perhaps matches TRBD2 (5 bases). Trimming removed 6 bases from V and 4 bases from J, with 19 bases in between. Per germline, CDR1 SGHTA and CDR2 FQGNSA. This CDR3 contains 16 residues. CDR3 sequence (DNA): TGTGCCAGCAGTACGGAAGGGAGAGTGGTGTACAATGAGCAGTTCTTC. It yields the protein CASSTEGRVVYNEQFF. Looking up the rest from reference TRBV7-2 and TRBJ2-1 gives the full variable domain: GAGVSQSPSNKVTEKGKDVELRCDPISGHTALYWYRQSLGQGLEFLIYFQGNSAPDKSGLPSDRFSAERTGGSVSTLTIQRTQQEDSAVYLCASSTEGRVVYNEQFFGPGTRLTVL.

The chain uses TRBV2 and TRBJ2-7; D ambiguous. Per germline, CDR1 SNHLY and CDR2 FYNNEI. The CDR3 has 11 amino acids. Trimming shortened V by 5 bases and J by 4 bases, and 6 bases separated the two germline ends. The CDR3 DNA sequence: TGTGCCAGCAGTAGGAGTTACGAGCAGTACTTC. Protein: CASSRSYEQYF. Full variable domain (outside the CDR3, taken from reference TRBV2 and TRBJ2-7): EPEVTQTPSHQVTQMGQEVILRCVPISNHLYFYWYRQILGQKVEFLVSFYNNEISEKSEIFDDQFSVERPDGSNFTLKIRSTKLEDSAMYFCASSRSYEQYFGPGTRLTVT.

J is TRBJ2-1 and V is TRBV5-6, with D hard to call. The length of the CDR3 is 13 residues. Germline V gene data show CDR1 as SGHDT and CDR2 as YYEEEE. Trimming shortened V by 0 bases and J by 8 bases, and 9 bases separated the two germline ends. The CDR3 here is CASSLGPTDEQFF. In DNA form, the CDR3 reads TGTGCCAGCAGCTTGGGGCCCACAGATGAGCAGTTCTTC. The full variable domain, its missing parts supplied by reference TRBV5-6 and TRBJ2-1, is DAGVTQSPTHLIKTRGQQVTLRCSPKSGHDTVSWYQQALGQGPQFIFQYYEEEERQRGNFPDRFSGHQFPNYSSELNVNALLLGDSALYLCASSLGPTDEQFFGPGTRLTVL.

The V call is TRBV7-6, the J call TRBJ2-2, with a tentative D call TRBD2 (9 bases). Germline CDR1 is SGHVS and CDR2 is FNYEAQ. V was pared by 4 bases and J by 4 bases, with 28 bases between. This CDR3 region has 20 residues. The CDR3 spells CASSSRTDRGLAITTGELFF. In DNA, the CDR3 is TGTGCCAGCAGCTCCAGAACAGACAGGGGACTAGCTATAACCACCGGGGAGCTGTTTTTT.

The chain carries TRBV2 and TRBJ1-2; TRBD1 aligns across 7 bases. This CDR3 is 13 amino acids long. The ends lost 10 bases at V and 2 bases at J; junction bases unmatched: 7. CDR1 and CDR2 (germline): SNHLY, FYNNEI. The CDR3 reads CATSQQGNYGYTF. For the CDR3, the DNA is TGTGCCACGTCCCAACAGGGGAACTATGGCTACACCTTC.

The chain combines TRBV6-1 with TRBJ2-1; TRBD2 might be the D (5 bases). CDR1 MNHNS and CDR2 SASEGT come from the germline V gene. The V end lost 3 bases, the J end lost 12 bases, and 15 bases lay between the germline ends. The CDR3 runs to 13 residues. In DNA, the CDR3 is TGTGCCAGCAGTGAGGAGCAGCGACTAAGGCAGTTCTTC. This codes for CASSEEQRLRQFF.

The CDR3 is CASSVVRGRDTQYF. The CDR3 bases are TGTGCCAGTAGTGTGGTGAGGGGAAGAGATACGCAGTATTTT. V is TRBV19 and J is TRBJ2-3, with D possibly called TRBD1 or TRBD2 (5 bases each). Germline V gene lookup returns CDR1 LNHDA and CDR2 SQIVND (reference sequence). Trimming left V 5 bases short and J 5 bases short, with 14 bases between. The CDR3 totals 14 residues. The complete variable domain, with remaining parts taken from reference TRBV19 and TRBJ2-3, reads DGGITQSPKYLFRKEGQNVTLSCEQNLNHDAMYWYRQDPGQGLRLIYYSQIVNDFQKGDIAEGYSVSREKKESFPLTVTSAQKNPTAFYLCASSVVRGRDTQYFGPGTRLTVL.